The 4 T cell receptor beta chains in this list originate from one sample, sequenced in a study of blood T cell repertoires in COVID-19. Assay used: immunoSEQ multiplex PCR; TCRdb lists only in-frame clones, some missing. The table shows around 130,000 clones, with 80% to 85% occurring only once. The sample consisted of PBMCs or T cells enriched from blood (not recorded which). The receptors come from a woman in her 30s who had recovered from COVID-19.

This chain connects TRBV28 to TRBJ2-4, with 7 bases identical to TRBD2. There are 14 residues in the CDR3. Looked up from germline, CDR1 is MDHEN and CDR2 is SYDVKM. V lost 5 bases to trimming and J lost 1 base; unmatched junction nucleotides: 2. DNA of the CDR3: TGTGCCAGCAGTCCCGGGGGGGCCAAAAACATTCAGTACTTC. This sequence encodes CASSPGGAKNIQYF.

This clone was recorded a few times. V and J are TRBV6-5 and TRBJ2-1; a weak D match, TRBD2 (6 bases). This CDR3 is 15 amino acids long. The ends were cut back, 7 bases at V and 4 bases at J, with 17 bases in the middle. Germline values: CDR1 MNHEY, CDR2 SVGAGI. The CDR3 sequence is CASIAIGGGYNEQFF. The CDR3 DNA is TGTGCCAGCATCGCGATCGGAGGAGGGTACAATGAGCAGTTCTTC.

This chain links TRBV30 with TRBJ2-2; TRBD2 matches 11 bases. The CDR3 has 17 amino acids. Germline CDR1 GTSNPN, CDR2 SVGIG (reference sequence). V lost 5 bases to trimming and J lost 4 bases; unmatched junction nucleotides: 12. CDR3 residues: CAWAEWGLAGGTGELFF. CDR3 DNA: TGTGCCTGGGCTGAGTGGGGTCTAGCGGGGGGCACCGGGGAGCTGTTTTTT.

This chain uses TRBV11-3 with TRBJ2-7; D gene ambiguous. CDR1 and CDR2 (germline): SGHNT, YENEEA. CDR3 length equals 11 residues. The V gene lost 1 base and the J gene lost 5 bases, with 3 bases spanning the gap. CDR3 residues: CASSLGHEQYF. CDR3 DNA: TGTGCCAGCAGCTTAGGGCACGAGCAGTACTTC.